This T cell receptor beta chain is drawn from a study of T cell repertoires in cytomegalovirus infection (dated by TCRdb to about 2019). A note on the overall study: The peptide stimulations were aimed at well-studied HLA-B-restricted epitopes as well as recently identified HLA-C-restricted CMV epitopes, whose presentation resists viral immunomodulation. Donor HLA type was relevant to the analysis, as public TCR beta signatures indicated carriage of CMV infection together with the matching HLA type.

To note about this clonotype: No antigen is known for it. Within one base of it there is no much larger clone, and no base qualities were kept.

This specimen's treatment or condition label, per the study, means: in vitro stimulation with specific CMV peptide epitopes to enrich CMV-specific T cells. Study-wide conclusions, independent of this receptor: Cumulative frequency of public TCR beta family members discriminated carriers of CMV infection plus the relevant HLA type in this cohort and an independent approximately 350-donor cohort. The ex vivo response was dominated by HLA-C-restricted CMV-specific TCR beta clonotypes, which also provided the single most frequent clonotype in two of eight donors.

The reads were generated on an Illumina HiSeq 1500. TCRdb reanalyzed the raw reads on its own, using fastp at Q25 for trimming and MiXCR for clone calling, and kept in-frame beta chains. Each entry merges the rows of one CDR3 protein and shows their most common DNA and genes. The sample table contains about 480,000 distinct CDR3 sequences; only one count was recorded for 30% to 35% of them. The ten most abundant clones make up roughly a sixth of the sample. The sequences come from cultured PBMCs, collected from culture after CMV antigen stimulation. This receptor was identified in a human donor in good health (CMV status not recorded). Some clones in this sample may be carry-over from other donors' samples.

The sequenced DNA: TGTGCCAGCAGCTTAATGTGGCTGGGAGACTCTGGGGCCAACGTCCTGACTTTC. It is translated as CASSLMWLGDSGANVLTF. Rearrangement joined TRBV7-6 to TRBJ2-6, and possibly TRBD2, on 5 matching bases. V is cut by 2 bases and J by 0 bases, and the space between the germline ends is 14 bases. Including cysteine and phenylalanine, the CDR3 has 18 amino acids. CDR3 DNA only is kept here, 54 bases in frame from base 1. CDR1 and CDR2, looked up from the germline V gene, are SGHVS and FNYEAQ.